This T cell receptor beta chain was captured by sequencing in a study of CD8 T cells in ankylosing spondylitis. Trimming pared 4 bases from V and 1 base from J, leaving 14 bases between. Looked up from germline, CDR1 is SGHRS and CDR2 is YFSETQ. CDR3 size: 15 residues. There are many counts of this clonotype. Its antigen is as yet unknown. Study-wide results and caveats: For ankylosing spondylitis blood, a TCR beta motif of about eight highly homologous variants appeared characteristic. Matched ankylosing spondylitis synovial fluid reportedly showed significant enrichment of disease-linked clones.

In making TCR beta libraries, quantitative 5'-RACE with molecular barcodes was used. TCRdb used MiXCR to reprocess the 5' RACE reads, holding one entry per CDR3 protein. The sample shows under 850,000 distinct CDR3 sequences, around 20% of them seen only once. The clonotype comes from a male donor with ankylosing spondylitis. The sequenced material came from blood, either unsorted or a sorted T cell fraction (not recorded which). The chain combines TRBV5-1 with TRBJ1-1; D uncertain. Here the CDR3 DNA reads TGCGCCAGCAGCGGGGTGGTGGATTCGAACACTGAAGCTTTCTTT. Protein product: CASSGVVDSNTEAFF.